Presented here are 22 T cell receptor beta chains from one specimen sequenced in a study of cytomegalovirus exposure and HLA in healthy donors. 60 Vbeta and 13 Jbeta primers were used in PCR. Data came from immunoSEQ multiplex PCR; TCRdb stores just in-frame clones and leaves some out. The profile shows 250,000 to 350,000 clones, roughly 90% of them singletons. The specimen was PBMCs. The receptor set was obtained from a man in his forties or fifties in good health and CMV-seropositive.

The chain carries TRBV9 and TRBJ2-5, with D possibly being TRBD2 (6 bases). Trimming took off 0 bases at V and 5 bases at J, with 14 bases between the two ends. In germline, CDR1 is SGDLS, CDR2 YYNGEE. This CDR3 comprises 15 residues. CDR3 coding DNA: TGTGCCAGCAGCGTAGTGGGAGGCCGGGGGGAGACCCAGTACTTC. Encoded protein: CASSVVGGRGETQYF. Combining the CDR3 with reference TRBV9 and TRBJ2-5 gives the whole variable domain DSGVTQTPKHLITATGQRVTLRCSPRSGDLSVYWYQQSLDQGLQFLIQYYNGEERAKGNILERFSAQQFPDLHSELNLSSLELGDSALYFCASSVVGGRGETQYFGPGTRLLVL.

The chain recombines TRBV29-1 with TRBJ1-2, with D tentatively TRBD1 (6 bases). This CDR3 has 13 amino acids. Germline V gives CDR1 SQVTM, CDR2 ANQGSEA. V was pared by 4 bases and J by 4 bases, with 13 bases between. The DNA for the CDR3 is TGCAGCGTTGGGCAGGGGTCGGGCTATGGCTACACCTTC. This codes for CSVGQGSGYGYTF.

V gene TRBV18 combines with J gene TRBJ2-5, with 7 bases lining up with TRBD2. There are 15 residues in the CDR3. V shed 0 bases, J shed 5 bases, and the junction held 6 bases outside the gene matches. The germline V gene has CDR1 KGHSH and CDR2 LQKENI. The CDR3, as DNA: TGTGCCAGCTCACCACCGGCTAGCGGCGGGGAGACCCAGTACTTC. Translated, it gives CASSPPASGGETQYF.

CDR3 DNA sequence: TGTGCCAGCAGCCCGAGGGACAGCCCCTACGAGCAGTACTTC. Translation: CASSPRDSPYEQYF. This chain joins TRBV9 and TRBJ2-7, with TRBD1 matching 7 bases. The V gene end was trimmed by 4 bases and the J gene end by 2 bases; junction bases not matched to a gene: 6. This CDR3 spans 14 amino acids. Germline CDR1 reads SGDLS; CDR2 reads YYNGEE. Full variable domain (rest looked up from reference TRBV9 and TRBJ2-7): DSGVTQTPKHLITATGQRVTLRCSPRSGDLSVYWYQQSLDQGLQFLIQYYNGEERAKGNILERFSAQQFPDLHSELNLSSLELGDSALYFCASSPRDSPYEQYFGPGTRLTVT.

V usage is TRBV5-6 and J usage is TRBJ2-1; D gene ambiguous. The V and J ends lost 0 bases and 8 bases respectively, with 12 bases between them. This CDR3 has 14 amino acids. Germline V CDR1 and CDR2: SGHDT, YYEEEE. The CDR3 protein is CASSLGQSGYEQFF. CDR3 sequence (DNA): TGTGCCAGCAGCTTGGGACAATCTGGGTATGAGCAGTTCTTC.

The V gene is TRBV4-3, the J gene TRBJ1-6; D is unresolved. Trimming shortened V by 1 base and J by 4 bases, and 5 bases separated the two germline ends. There are 14 residues in the CDR3. The V gene's germline CDR1 is LGHNA and CDR2 YSLEER. The CDR3 DNA follows: TGCGCCAGCAGCCAAGGAGGTTATAATTCACCCCTCCACTTT. Encoded protein: CASSQGGYNSPLHF.

The J gene is TRBJ2-2, the V gene TRBV27, with a tentative D call TRBD2 (5 bases). The CDR3 contains 14 residues. The germline gives CDR1 MNHEY, CDR2 SMNVEV (reference sequence). V shed 8 bases and J shed 6 bases, with 16 bases lying between them. In DNA form, the CDR3 reads TGTGCCAGCGCCTTAAGTGGGGAGTCCGGGGAGCTGTTTTTT. Encoded protein: CASALSGESGELFF.

The gene calls are TRBV4-1 and TRBJ2-1, with D possibly being TRBD2 (6 bases). The CDR3 length is 15 residues. The germline V gene encodes CDR1 MGHRA and CDR2 YSYEKL. Trimming shortened V by 2 bases and J by 9 bases, and 17 bases separated the two germline ends. The CDR3 DNA reads TGCGCCAGCAGCCAATCCCTAGCGCCCCGCGGTGAGCAGTTCTTC. It codes for CASSQSLAPRGEQFF.

The chain carries TRBV27 and TRBJ2-7, with 7 bases that match TRBD2. The V gene end was trimmed by 8 bases and the J gene end by 6 bases; junction bases not matched to a gene: 10. The CDR3 totals 13 residues. Germline V gene sequence: CDR1 MNHEY, CDR2 SMNVEV (reference sequence). CDR3: CASCMGGPGEQYF. In DNA, the CDR3 is TGTGCCAGCTGCATGGGAGGGCCGGGCGAGCAGTACTTC.

This chain connects TRBV6-5 to TRBJ2-2, with 12 bases that match TRBD2. The CDR3 contains 16 residues. Germline V CDR1 and CDR2: MNHEY, SVGAGI. J gave up 4 bases and V 2 bases, and 2 bases lay outside the gene matches. The CDR3 DNA sequence: TGTGCCAGCAGTTACGGGACTAGCGGGTTCACCGGGGAGCTGTTTTTT. It translates to CASSYGTSGFTGELFF.

The V gene is TRBV7-9, the J gene TRBJ2-5; TRBD1 matches 7 bases. Trimming at V came to 0 bases and at J to 2 bases, leaving 3 bases not matched to a gene. This CDR3 is built from 15 residues. Germline lookup yields CDR1 SEHNR and CDR2 FQNEAQ (reference sequence). The CDR3, as DNA: TGTGCCAGCAGCTTAGCGCCACAGGGGCAAGAGACCCAGTACTTC. Protein sequence: CASSLAPQGQETQYF.

V usage is TRBV28 and J usage is TRBJ1-2; the D gene is possibly TRBD1 (6 bases). The CDR3 runs 16 residues. The V and J ends lost 3 bases and 2 bases respectively, with 16 bases between them. Germline assignment: CDR1 MDHEN and CDR2 SYDVKM. CDR3: CASSLAGARPNYGYTF. CDR3 nucleotide sequence: TGTGCCAGCAGTTTGGCGGGGGCTCGCCCAAACTATGGCTACACCTTC.

This chain connects TRBV7-3 to TRBJ2-3; the D is unclear. V was shortened by 0 bases and J by 3 bases, with 10 bases between the two germline ends. Germline V gene sequence: CDR1 SGHTA, CDR2 FQGTGA. CDR3 length: 15 amino acids. The CDR3 DNA is TGTGCCAGCAGCTTAACAGTTCTAGAGACAGATACGCAGTATTTT. This sequence encodes CASSLTVLETDTQYF. Variable domain in full (rest from reference TRBV7-3 and TRBJ2-3): GAGVSQTPSNKVTEKGKYVELRCDPISGHTALYWYRQSLGQGPEFLIYFQGTGAADDSGLPNDRFFAVRPEGSVSTLKIQRTERGDSAVYLCASSLTVLETDTQYFGPGTRLTVL.

The V and J genes are TRBV9 and TRBJ1-1; D may be TRBD1 (5 bases). Germline V gene data show CDR1 as SGDLS and CDR2 as YYNGEE. The ends were cut back, 6 bases at V and 5 bases at J, with 14 bases in the middle. The CDR3 is 13 residues long. The CDR3 sequence is CASTRVAGTEAFF. As DNA, the CDR3 is TGTGCCAGCACCAGGGTGGCCGGGACTGAAGCTTTCTTT.

V and J are TRBV5-8 and TRBJ2-7; 8 bases are shared with TRBD2. The trim removed 2 bases at V and 4 bases at J, leaving 8 bases unmatched. CDR1 SGHTS and CDR2 YDEGEE come from the germline V gene. The length of the CDR3 is 15 residues. The CDR3 nucleotides are TGTGCCAGCAGCTTCCTAACTAGCGGTTCTTACGAGCAGTACTTC. Its translation: CASSFLTSGSYEQYF.

V is TRBV2 and J is TRBJ2-7; TRBD2 might be the D (6 bases). The CDR3 sequence is 15 residues long. Germline-derived CDR1 and CDR2 are SNHLY and FYNNEI. Trimming removed 7 bases at V and 6 bases at J, with 22 bases between. CDR3 amino acids: CASKPRGPRESEQYF. CDR3 in DNA: TGTGCCAGCAAACCCCGTGGGCCGCGGGAAAGCGAGCAGTACTTC.

This chain links TRBV2 with TRBJ1-1; 7 bases line up with TRBD1. V shed 6 bases, J shed 0 bases, and the junction held 4 bases outside the gene matches. CDR3 length: 14 residues. The germline gives CDR1 SNHLY, CDR2 FYNNEI. Here the CDR3 DNA reads TGTGCCAGCAGCCGACAGGGTTTGAACACTGAAGCTTTCTTT. Protein product: CASSRQGLNTEAFF.

Of note for this clone: The same CDR3 arises from other DNA sequences in this sample as well. This chain uses TRBV6-4 with TRBJ2-5, with a weak D call TRBD1 (6 bases). The CDR3 loop spans 13 amino acids. V was shortened by 3 bases and J by 5 bases, with 10 bases between the two germline ends. From germline, CDR1 is MRHNA and CDR2 SNTAGT. CDR3 amino acids: CASSEEGGETQYF. The CDR3 nucleotides are TGTGCCAGCAGTGAGGAAGGGGGTGAGACCCAGTACTTC.

The J gene is TRBJ2-1, the V gene TRBV6-6; 8 positions match TRBD2. The V gene end was trimmed by 2 bases and the J gene end by 9 bases; junction bases not matched to a gene: 6. The germline V gene has CDR1 MNHNY and CDR2 SVGAGI (reference sequence). There are 14 residues in the CDR3. Here the CDR3 reads CASSYGGRIGEQFF. In DNA, the CDR3 is TGTGCCAGCAGTTACGGCGGGAGGATAGGTGAGCAGTTCTTC.

The V and J genes are TRBV18 and TRBJ1-2, with D possibly being TRBD1 (5 bases). Germline V gene sequence: CDR1 KGHSH, CDR2 LQKENI. V was trimmed by 3 bases and J by 7 bases, leaving 12 bases between them. This CDR3 spans 13 amino acids. For the CDR3, the DNA is TGTGCCAGCTCACCGGGGCAGATTCCTGGCTACACCTTC. Its translation is CASSPGQIPGYTF.

Notes on this clone: The sample contains more than one DNA sequence encoding this CDR3. The chain links TRBV27 to TRBJ2-2; D is possibly TRBD2 (6 bases). The CDR3 is 13 residues long. V lost 3 bases, J lost 4 bases, and 6 bases lay in between. Germline CDR1 MNHEY, CDR2 SMNVEV (reference sequence). Here the CDR3 reads CASSLGGTGELFF. As DNA, the CDR3 is TGTGCCAGCAGTTTGGGGGGCACCGGGGAGCTGTTTTTT.

The V call is TRBV7-3, the J call TRBJ2-2, with 12 bases identical to TRBD2. The CDR3 has 16 amino acids. V lost 5 bases to trimming and J lost 6 bases; unmatched junction nucleotides: 7. Germline V gene lookup returns CDR1 SGHTA and CDR2 FQGTGA. The CDR3 nucleotides are TGTGCCAGCAGCCTGACTAGCGGGGGCCTCGCCGGGGAGCTGTTTTTT. It encodes CASSLTSGGLAGELFF.